The clone carrying this TCR beta chain was seen repeatedly, ten times or more. Primers targeting TRAV and TRBV primed first-strand cDNA, covering alpha and beta chains. Using a constant-region primer together with a V-primer adapter, TCRs were subjected to 20 to 25 PCR cycles of amplification. In TCRdb, the reads were re-called with MiXCR into one record per CDR3 protein. The sample yields fewer than 90,000 distinct CDR3 sequences, roughly 31% seen once. The sample's time point: before trial treatment. As their treatment, donors received nivolumab, ipilimumab, aspirin, low-dose cyclophosphamide and low-dose radiotherapy. Germline V CDR1 and CDR2: SGHTA, FQGNSA. V was cut by 8 bases and J by 3 bases, with 16 bases left in between. The CDR3 is 14 residues long. The data were obtained in a study of low-dose radiotherapy and immunotherapy resistance in tumors.

V gene TRBV7-2 combines with J gene TRBJ2-5; TRBD2 might be the D (6 bases). This material consisted of PBMCs, taken before treatment. The clonotype was recovered from a female donor with ovarian cancer. The CDR3 DNA is TGTGCCAGCGGGGGGAGTCTAATGGAAGAGACCCAGTACTTC. Translating gives CASGGSLMEETQYF.